Listed below are T cell receptor beta chains from one sample, sequenced in a study of cytomegalovirus exposure and HLA in healthy donors. Only in-frame clones appear in the TCRdb table, and some are missing; sequencing was by immunoSEQ multiplex PCR. This sample's table reports about 60,000 clones. Sequences were obtained from PBMCs. These receptors were collected from a man aged 50 or older in good health and CMV-seropositive. CDR3s include the opening cysteine and the closing phenylalanine or tryptophan. D genes are given only for firm matches.

CDR3aa | CDR3nt | v_gene | d_gene | j_gene
CAWSGQGACYGYTF | TGTGCCTGGAGTGGACAGGGGGCTTGCTATGGCTACACCTTC | TRBV30 | TRBD1 | TRBJ1-2
CAWTGQGVAEAFF | TGTGCCTGGACGGGACAGGGGGTAGCTGAAGCTTTCTTT | TRBV30 | TRBD1 | TRBJ1-1
CASSPWAGNTGELFF | TGTGCCAGCAGCCCCTGGGCAGGGAATACCGGGGAGCTGTTTTTT | TRBV28 | NA | TRBJ2-2
CASSLVSTSGVTDTQYF | TGTGCCAGCAGCCTCGTCTCGACTAGCGGGGTTACAGATACGCAGTATTTT | TRBV7-3 | TRBD2 | TRBJ2-3
CASSPGTGDYEQYF | TGTGCCAGCTCACCCGGGACAGGGGACTACGAGCAGTACTTC | TRBV18 | TRBD1 | TRBJ2-7
CASSPEQGSLIGYTF | TGTGCCAGCAGCCCGGAACAGGGCTCGCTTATCGGCTACACCTTC | TRBV7-2 | NA | TRBJ1-2
CASRPTGTAYEQYF | TGTGCCAGCAGACCAACCGGGACAGCCTACGAGCAGTACTTC | TRBV28 | TRBD1 | TRBJ2-7
CASSPGSGSGYTF | TGTGCCAGCAGCCCCGGGTCCGGGAGCGGCTACACCTTC | TRBV7-8 | NA | TRBJ1-2
CASSRTGGDGYTF | TGTGCCAGCAGCCGCACAGGGGGCGATGGCTACACCTTC | TRBV6-6 | TRBD1 | TRBJ1-2
CASSLKGQGNYGYTF | TGTGCCAGCAGCTTGAAGGGACAGGGGAACTATGGCTACACCTTC | TRBV5-4 | TRBD1 | TRBJ1-2
CASSWGNGNTIYF | TGTGCCAGCAGCTGGGGCAACGGAAACACCATATATTTT | TRBV27 | NA | TRBJ1-3
CASSAGQGRWDTEAFF | TGTGCCAGCAGCGCGGGACAGGGGAGATGGGACACTGAAGCTTTCTTT | TRBV9 | TRBD1 | TRBJ1-1
CASSRTGGIYGGYTF | TGTGCCAGTAGTAGGACAGGGGGGATATACGGTGGCTACACCTTC | TRBV19 | TRBD1 | TRBJ1-2
CASSPQASTSGASYEQYF | TGTGCCAGCAGCCCCCAAGCATCGACTAGCGGGGCATCTTACGAGCAGTACTTC | TRBV7-9 | TRBD2 | TRBJ2-7
CASSQMNTEAFF | TGTGCCAGCAGTCAGATGAACACTGAAGCTTTCTTT | TRBV28 | NA | TRBJ1-1
CASSLTGRSYNEQFF | TGTGCCAGCAGTTTGACAGGGAGGTCCTACAATGAGCAGTTCTTC | TRBV6-5 | NA | TRBJ2-1
CASSLVQGGTGELFF | TGCGCCAGCAGCTTGGTTCAGGGTGGGACCGGGGAGCTGTTTTTT | TRBV5-1 | NA | TRBJ2-2
CASSVTSGAYEQYF | TGCGCCAGCAGCGTGACTAGCGGGGCCTACGAGCAGTACTTC | TRBV5-1 | TRBD2 | TRBJ2-7
CASSFRGVVTDTQYF | TGTGCCAGCAGTTTCAGGGGGGTGGTAACAGATACGCAGTATTTT | TRBV28 | NA | TRBJ2-3
CASSPKSGTAPYEQYF | TGTGCCAGCTCACCGAAATCCGGGACAGCACCCTACGAGCAGTACTTC | TRBV18 | TRBD1 | TRBJ2-7
CASSPWTSAGTDTQYF | TGTGCCAGCAGCCCTTGGACTTCCGCCGGCACAGATACGCAGTATTTT | TRBV7-2 | NA | TRBJ2-3
CASSGPGQDTEAFF | TGTGCCAGCAGTGGACCGGGACAGGACACTGAAGCTTTCTTT | TRBV6-5 | TRBD1 | TRBJ1-1
CASSVTLGEQFF | TGTGCCAGCAGCGTAACACTAGGTGAGCAGTTCTTC | TRBV9 | NA | TRBJ2-1
CASRPRGTYSNQPQHF | TGTGCCAGCAGACCCAGGGGGACCTATAGCAATCAGCCCCAGCATTTT | TRBV6-4 | TRBD1 | TRBJ1-5
CASSLVGDSTDTQYF | TGCGCCAGCAGCTTAGTGGGAGATAGCACAGATACGCAGTATTTT | TRBV5-1 | NA | TRBJ2-3
CASSRQGSEQFF | TGTGCCAGCAGCCGACAGGGGAGTGAGCAGTTCTTC | TRBV7-2 | TRBD1 | TRBJ2-1
CASRQGPANTGELFF | TGTGCCAGCAGACAGGGTCCAGCGAACACCGGGGAGCTGTTTTTT | TRBV6-1 | NA | TRBJ2-2
CAWTFTGATDTQYF | TGTGCCTGGACCTTTACAGGAGCCACAGATACGCAGTATTTT | TRBV30 | NA | TRBJ2-3
CASTLDRGNSPLHF | TGTGCCAGCACCCTAGACAGGGGGAATTCACCCCTCCACTTT | TRBV6-5 | TRBD1 | TRBJ1-6
CASSDSGSGTYEQYF | TGTGCCAGCAGCGATAGCGGGAGTGGGACCTACGAGCAGTACTTC | TRBV9 | TRBD2 | TRBJ2-7
CASSSITSGVGYTQYF | TGTGCCAGCAGCTCCATTACTAGCGGGGTGGGTTATACGCAGTATTTT | TRBV28 | TRBD2 | TRBJ2-3
CASSQVGPRGGRVTYEQYF | TGCGCCAGCAGCCAAGTCGGACCTAGGGGCGGGAGGGTAACCTACGAGCAGTACTTC | TRBV4-1 | TRBD2 | TRBJ2-7
CSAERDMMEYF | TGCAGCGCAGAAAGGGACATGATGGAGTACTTC | TRBV29-1 | NA | TRBJ2-7
CASSYSIGRGKGYTF | TGTGCCAGCAGTTACTCGATAGGCAGGGGGAAGGGCTACACCTTC | TRBV6-5 | TRBD1 | TRBJ1-2
CASRSIAGTYEQYF | TGTGCCAGCAGGTCCATAGCGGGAACCTACGAGCAGTACTTC | TRBV6-5 | TRBD2 | TRBJ2-7
CASSYSPDSTYEQYF | TGTGCCAGCAGTTACTCGCCGGACAGCACCTACGAGCAGTACTTC | TRBV6-5 | NA | TRBJ2-7
CASSESLDRYGYTF | TGTGCCAGCAGTGAATCCCTTGACAGATATGGCTACACCTTC | TRBV6-1 | NA | TRBJ1-2
CASSIGTDDTEAFF | TGTGCCAGTAGTATCGGGACAGACGACACTGAAGCTTTCTTT | TRBV19 | TRBD1 | TRBJ1-1
CASSLLDRANYGYTF | TGTGCCAGCAGCCTCTTGGACAGGGCTAACTATGGCTACACCTTC | TRBV5-6 | TRBD1 | TRBJ1-2
CASSLSDRSGEQYF | TGTGCCAGCAGCTTGAGTGACAGGAGCGGCGAGCAGTACTTC | TRBV5-4 | NA | TRBJ2-7
CASSLGGRGQYQPQHF | TGTGCCAGCAGCTTAGGGGGACGGGGACAATATCAGCCCCAGCATTTT | TRBV7-6 | NA | TRBJ1-5
CASSGTVGEKLFF | TGTGCCAGCAGCGGGACAGTCGGTGAAAAACTGTTTTTT | TRBV6-1 | TRBD1 | TRBJ1-4
CASSFRRGNSYEQYF | TGTGCCAGCAGTTTCAGGAGAGGGAACTCCTACGAGCAGTACTTC | TRBV28 | NA | TRBJ2-7
CASSTGLGTEAFF | TGTGCCAGCAGTACAGGGTTGGGCACTGAAGCTTTCTTT | TRBV2 | NA | TRBJ1-1